These T cell receptor beta chains were read from a single sample in a study of T cell responses to AZD1222 COVID-19 vaccine. This table comes from immunoSEQ multiplex PCR, and its TCRdb copy is limited to in-frame clones, with some not included. The data contain roughly 180,000 clones, about 90% of them seen just once; the ten biggest clones take up about 1.5%. Here the sequenced sample was peripheral blood, taken 28 days after the second AZD1222 dose. The origin of the receptors is an adult who received the AZD1222 COVID-19 vaccine. CDR3s include the opening cysteine and the closing phenylalanine or tryptophan. The D gene is left open where the match is weak. Only some rows state a clone size, as once, few, many or a class for expanded clones.

J gene: TRBJ1-1; clone size: few; D gene: .; V gene: TRBV30; CDR3 protein: CAWSVRARTEAFF; CDR3 DNA: TGTGCCTGGAGTGTAAGGGCGCGCACTGAAGCTTTCTTT
J gene: TRBJ1-2; clone size: .; D gene: .; V gene: TRBV9; CDR3 protein: CASSTREGGGYTF; CDR3 DNA: TGTGCCAGCAGCACCCGTGAGGGCGGCGGCTACACCTTC
J gene: TRBJ2-5; clone size: .; D gene: .; V gene: TRBV18; CDR3 protein: CASSPQETQYF; CDR3 DNA: TGTGCCAGCTCACCTCAAGAGACCCAGTACTTC
J gene: TRBJ2-1; clone size: once; D gene: .; V gene: TRBV24-1; CDR3 protein: CATSDPSGPGGNEQFF; CDR3 DNA: TGTGCCACCAGTGACCCGAGCGGTCCTGGTGGCAATGAGCAGTTCTTC
J gene: TRBJ2-7; clone size: .; D gene: TRBD1; V gene: TRBV11-2; CDR3 protein: CASSVPTGIGEQYF; CDR3 DNA: TGTGCCAGCAGCGTCCCGACAGGGATCGGCGAGCAGTACTTC
J gene: TRBJ2-2; clone size: .; D gene: .; V gene: TRBV5-4; CDR3 protein: CASSSDRLNTGELFF; CDR3 DNA: TGTGCCAGCAGCTCAGACAGGTTGAACACCGGGGAGCTGTTTTTT
J gene: TRBJ1-5; clone size: .; D gene: TRBD1; V gene: TRBV5-1; CDR3 protein: CASSLRQGAGPQHF; CDR3 DNA: TGCGCCAGCAGCTTACGACAGGGAGCAGGGCCCCAGCATTTT
J gene: TRBJ2-7; clone size: .; D gene: TRBD2; V gene: TRBV28; CDR3 protein: CASGLLAGVGEQYF; CDR3 DNA: TGTGCCAGCGGTCTTCTAGCGGGAGTAGGCGAGCAGTACTTC
J gene: TRBJ1-1; clone size: .; D gene: .; V gene: TRBV14; CDR3 protein: CASGNSPNTEAFF; CDR3 DNA: TGTGCCAGCGGCAACAGTCCTAACACTGAAGCTTTCTTT
J gene: TRBJ2-1; clone size: .; D gene: TRBD2; V gene: TRBV3-1/TRBV3-2; CDR3 protein: CASSQLAGGSYNEQFF; CDR3 DNA: TGTGCCAGCAGCCAACTAGCGGGGGGCTCCTACAATGAGCAGTTCTTC
J gene: TRBJ2-7; clone size: .; D gene: .; V gene: TRBV5-4; CDR3 protein: CASSSSYEQYF; CDR3 DNA: TGTGCCAGCAGCTCCTCCTACGAGCAGTACTTC
J gene: TRBJ2-5; clone size: .; D gene: TRBD2; V gene: TRBV30; CDR3 protein: CAWSVPSGSSETQYF; CDR3 DNA: TGTGCCTGGAGTGTCCCTAGCGGGAGTTCAGAGACCCAGTACTTC
J gene: TRBJ1-6; clone size: .; D gene: .; V gene: TRBV7-3; CDR3 protein: CASSFSGNNSPLHF; CDR3 DNA: TGTGCCAGCAGCTTCTCGGGGAATAATTCACCCCTCCACTTT
J gene: TRBJ1-4; clone size: .; D gene: .; V gene: TRBV19; CDR3 protein: CATAVEGGEKLFF; CDR3 DNA: TGTGCCACCGCGGTGGAGGGGGGGGAAAAACTGTTTTTT
J gene: TRBJ2-5; clone size: .; D gene: TRBD1; V gene: TRBV2; CDR3 protein: CASREQGVIAGTQYF; CDR3 DNA: TGTGCCAGCAGAGAACAGGGGGTAATAGCAGGGACCCAGTACTTC
J gene: TRBJ1-4; clone size: .; D gene: TRBD1; V gene: TRBV9; CDR3 protein: CASSARSGDRDEKLFF; CDR3 DNA: TGTGCCAGCAGCGCCCGATCTGGGGACAGGGATGAAAAACTGTTTTTT
J gene: TRBJ1-2; clone size: .; D gene: .; V gene: TRBV15; CDR3 protein: CATSRDQAGYGYTF; CDR3 DNA: TGTGCCACCAGCAGAGATCAAGCGGGATACGGCTACACCTTC
J gene: TRBJ1-5; clone size: .; D gene: .; V gene: TRBV6-5; CDR3 protein: CASSRGRGSNQPQHF; CDR3 DNA: TGTGCCAGCAGCCGCGGTAGGGGTAGCAATCAGCCCCAGCATTTT